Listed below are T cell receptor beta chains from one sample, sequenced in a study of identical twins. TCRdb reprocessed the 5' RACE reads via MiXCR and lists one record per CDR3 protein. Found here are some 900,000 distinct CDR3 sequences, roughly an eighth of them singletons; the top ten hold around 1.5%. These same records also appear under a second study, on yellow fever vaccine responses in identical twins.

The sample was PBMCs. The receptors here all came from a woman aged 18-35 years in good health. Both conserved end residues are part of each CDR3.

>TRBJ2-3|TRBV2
CASSTGPPGSDTQYF
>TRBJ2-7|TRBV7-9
CASSLEGTRNYEQYF
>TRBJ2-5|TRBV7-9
CASTSGSQETQYF
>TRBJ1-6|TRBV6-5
CASSYSPWGTNSPLHF
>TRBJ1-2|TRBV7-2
CASSTQMGDGYTF
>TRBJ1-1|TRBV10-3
CAIKLGRENTEAFF
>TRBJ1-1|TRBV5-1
CASSLEQGKTEAFF
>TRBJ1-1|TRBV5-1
CASSSNTEAFF
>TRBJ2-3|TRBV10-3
CATFAGTDTQYF
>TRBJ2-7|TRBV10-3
CAIKGSGPPQYF
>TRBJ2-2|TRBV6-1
CASSVQPGLAVTGELFF
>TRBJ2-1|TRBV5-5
CASSPWGGNEQFF
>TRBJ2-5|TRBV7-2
CASSPGVAGEGTQYF
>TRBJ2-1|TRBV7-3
CASSLTRAHVRASSYNEQFF
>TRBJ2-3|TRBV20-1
CSARDPTLGTDTQYF
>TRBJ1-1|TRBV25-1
CASSDWDSEAFF
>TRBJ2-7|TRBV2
CASRDRGPEQYF
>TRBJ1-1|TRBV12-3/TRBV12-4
CASTSRFAQAFF
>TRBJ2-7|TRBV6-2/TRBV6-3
CASSETSGTYEQYF
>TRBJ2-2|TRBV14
CASSHRGYTGELFF
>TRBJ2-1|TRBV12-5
CASVGRDRSYNEQFF
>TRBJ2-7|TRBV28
CASSSPRQGHGAQYF
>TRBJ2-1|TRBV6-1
CASQRSSGGYNEQFF
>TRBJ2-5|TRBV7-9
CASITGLAGSHQETQYF
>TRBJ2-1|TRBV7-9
CASSLGQGWVEQFF
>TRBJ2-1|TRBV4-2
CASSQYGSWGDEQFF
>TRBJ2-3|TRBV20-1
CSAPGLFTDTQYF
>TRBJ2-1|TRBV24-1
CATSDGGLAGISSYNEQFF
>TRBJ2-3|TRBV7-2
CASSLGTMAGLDTQYF
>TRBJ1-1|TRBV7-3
CASSLAGAGHTEAFF
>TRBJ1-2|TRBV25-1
CASSEYRYGYTF
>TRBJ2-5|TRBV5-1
CASSYQGPGETQYF
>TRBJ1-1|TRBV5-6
CASSSVGMNTEAFF
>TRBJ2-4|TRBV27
CASSLGEGDAKNIQYF
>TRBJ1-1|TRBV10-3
CAISEGQMNTEAFF
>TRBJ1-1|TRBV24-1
CATSDPTGSSTEAFF
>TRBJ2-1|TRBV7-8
CASSPTPGTSGNNEQFF
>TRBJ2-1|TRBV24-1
CATGTGVYEQFF
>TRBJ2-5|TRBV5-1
CASSPTVLPQETQYF
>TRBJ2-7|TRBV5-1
CASSPNSDRAIYEQYF
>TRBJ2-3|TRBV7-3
CASSLVNTDTQYF
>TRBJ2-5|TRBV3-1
CASSQGGLAETQYF
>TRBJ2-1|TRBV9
CASGTMGSTYNEQFF